This T cell receptor (beta chain) stems from a study of cytomegalovirus exposure and HLA in healthy donors (dated by TCRdb to about 2017). Study-level background: According to an earlier analysis of 587 of the donors, about 190 million T cells yielded 90 million to 130 million unique TCR beta sequences and about 300 Gb of sequence data. An early release covering just under 650 HLA-typed donors comprised 250 to 350 gigabases of sequencing data and 85 million or so unique TCR sequences. Of the 350 to 400 genotyped donors, roughly 85% fell in the genetic ancestry cluster associated with self-reported Caucasian donors. The study aimed to test whether cataloging public T cell receptors could reveal signatures of past pathogen exposure. The study profiled the T cell repertoires of fewer than 850 subjects by immunosequencing and related them to cytomegalovirus serostatus. A separate validation cohort of some 130 different subjects was used in addition to the approximately 700-subject first cohort. To predict cytomegalovirus infection status, the study combined high-throughput TCR immunosequencing, statistical association of individual TCRs with disease status, and machine learning. A later analysis re-analyzed previously published TCR beta repertoires from roughly 630 donors and added high-resolution HLA genotyping to study TCR occurrence patterns. In the later analysis, no new phenotypic data were used to find candidate immune exposures; instead, reliance was placed on TCR beta sequences and their occurrence across donors. To decide whether each TCR beta V gene segment behaved as functional or pseudogenic, an earlier analysis of 587 of the donors relied on high-throughput TCR beta sequencing. Donor age, sex, ethnicity and CMV serostatus were compiled alongside the repertoire data. A later genetic analysis took genome-wide SNP genotypes for about 55% of the 666 donors and used that subset as a discovery cohort. Every repertoire in the discovery cohort had been generated on one and the same sequencing platform. HLA typing covered class I and class II loci at four-digit resolution. Typing coverage varied by locus: about 620-630 donors for A, B, C, DRB1 and DQB1; under 550 for DQA1; some 610 for DPA1; around 450 for DPB1. Roughly five DR-DQ haplotypes were treated as single units for association and clustering because of strong linkage in the cohort. Among about 370 genotyped donors of the cohort, an average of around 250,000 unique TCR beta nucleotide sequences was sequenced per donor, of which approximately 18% were non-productive. The investigation overall reported the following: In vitro tests confirmed that a few of the cytomegalovirus-associated TCR beta chains recognize cytomegalovirus antigens. Several of the top co-occurrence clusters appeared to be linked to parvovirus B19, influenza, CMV and Epstein-Barr virus, according to a later analysis. The classifier was reported to diagnose cytomegalovirus status with high specificity and sensitivity in both the original and validation cohorts. In a later analysis, HLA-associated TCR beta chains were found to be more clonally expanded and to have lower generation probabilities than equally common non-associated chains. Most TCR sequences were seen in very few donors, while some public TCRs were found in many individuals. In a later analysis, most CMV-associated TCR beta chains were found to appear HLA-restricted, with HLA associations seemingly driven largely by CMV exposure. When HLA alleles, especially DR and DQ, strongly co-occurred, attributing TCR associations to individual alleles was difficult. This cohort had only TCR beta chains sequenced, and the lack of alpha or paired-chain data limited which features could be detected. The study gave a list of 150 to 200 TCR beta chains associated with cytomegalovirus. The sequencing pipeline was judged likely to have produced a cluster of highly shared sequence variants as a technical artifact. A later analysis associated 16,951 TCR beta sequences with specific HLA alleles at a false discovery rate of 0.05. Over 15 rarely observed V segments, including chromosome 9 orphons, were excluded from the earlier analysis of about 500 of the donors because counts were too low. The 87-base-pair reads could not distinguish some IMGT-functional V segments, including TRBV6-2 and TRBV6-3, so those segments were excluded. V-gene and J-gene trimming of TCR beta chains was associated with a missense DCLRE1C variant in a later genetic analysis, and the association was replicated in an independent cohort. A later genetic analysis reported fewer N-insertions in productive TCRs among donors in an Asian-associated ancestry cluster than the roughly 700-donor mean. Correlated functional status among segregating V segments might be attributable to linkage disequilibrium, but an unknown experimental factor could not be ruled out. A later analysis found that TCR association rates varied across HLA loci, with DRB1 alleles showing the most associated TCRs and HLA-C alleles the fewest. A further reported finding was that TCR beta sequences accurately predicted the HLA-A and HLA-B alleles for most subjects in the first cohort. Because HLA typing was missing for some donors at each locus, association tests included only the typed subset. Presence/absence analyses assumed roughly uniform sequencing depth across donors, an assumption that may not hold. For the cohort, immune exposure information was limited to CMV serostatus. The authors suggested that the approach could potentially be generalized to other disease states and immunological phenotypes. Broadly in line with IMGT annotations, most TCR beta V segments showed up in productive rearrangements about 87% or about 30% of the time in an earlier analysis of 587 of the donors.

V loses 6 bases of germline sequence and J loses 1 base, and the interval between the two ends is 10 bases. Its CDR3 holds 13 amino acids, cysteine through phenylalanine. Left in the record is the CDR3 DNA by itself, 39 bases read in frame from the first base. The germline V gene (reference sequence) specifies MNHEY as CDR1 and SMNVEV as CDR2. About this clone itself: Its recognized antigen is unknown. No much larger clonotype is one base removed from it; base qualities were not supplied.

The cohort consisted of approximately 690 healthy bone marrow donors. Cohort members were all nominally healthy when sampled, although unrecorded immune exposures were likely present. The donor tested CMV seropositive and was one of the 289 seropositive cohort members. Every donor gave a peripheral blood sample, and the peripheral blood mononuclear cells from that sample were used for TCR beta sequencing. The Qiagen DNeasy Blood Extraction Kit was used to extract genomic DNA from the blood cell samples. The method behind the library was the immunoSEQ multiplex PCR assay. For the multiplex PCR, a mixture combining 60 forward primers for TCR Vbeta segments and 13 reverse primers for TCR Jbeta segments was used. The CDR3 region of rearranged TCR beta genes was amplified from genomic DNA by a multiplex PCR assay. The amplified TCR beta libraries were sequenced on the Illumina HiSeq System as 87-base-pair reads. The source study handled its data this way. In a later analysis, tens of millions of unique TCR beta chains were counted across the approximately 670 repertoires, and around 10 million of these chains were shared by at least two donors. Raw reads were error-corrected and collapsed into unique sequences by a nearest-neighbor algorithm in which closely related sequences were merged to remove PCR and sequencing errors. CDR3 sequences were aligned to IMGT reference sequences to assign V, D and J gene segments. For a sequence to be retained, a match of at least six nucleotides was required to both a V gene segment and a J gene segment. A rearrangement was called productive if the CDR3 had no stop codons and remained in frame with V and J, and every other rearrangement was called non-productive. CDR3 was defined by IMGT convention, running from the second conserved V-encoded cysteine to the conserved J-encoded phenylalanine. The earlier analysis of some 580 of the donors excluded any sequence lacking an unambiguous match to a single V gene segment. In an earlier analysis of some 590 of the donors, V segments were called functional above 56.7% productive rearrangements and were called segregating when the between-donor standard deviation exceeded 5%. A statistical classification framework was built for diagnosing cytomegalovirus status from the catalog of TCR beta chain sequences. In a later analysis, TCR nucleotide sequences were compared against IMGT/GENE-DB human TR gene sequences so that V and J genes could be assigned. A later analysis assigned CDR3 sequences and most-parsimonious VDJ recombination scenarios with the TCRdist pipeline. In a later analysis, each TCR beta chain was defined by its CDR3 amino acid sequence together with its V-gene family, and reads without a unique V-gene family were excluded. A later analysis removed 592 highly shared, low-generation-probability nucleotide sequences to deal with suspected cross-contamination and a sequencing artifact. A later analysis calculated a clonal expansion index for each public chain from normalized within-repertoire ranks of inferred template counts. Generation probabilities in a later analysis came from a VDJ recombination model fitted to out-of-frame rearrangements, and those results were checked against IGoR. In a later analysis, TCR-TCR, TCR-HLA and TCR-CMV co-occurrence was scored with hypergeometric tests, and a repertoire-size bias correction was applied to TCR pairs. To estimate false discovery rates, a later analysis permuted the HLA or CMV assignments 20 times. A later analysis grouped co-occurring TCRs with DBSCAN, adding TCRdist sequence similarity when clustering within HLA-allele-positive subsets. Repertoires with fewer than 30,000 or more than 120,000 public chains were left out of co-occurrence clustering, as were several repertoires with anomalous nucleotide sharing. The source is immuneACCESS, and TCRdb retained only in-frame sequences with V and J called. Part of the clones is not carried over; for the studies checked, unresolved V genes explain less than half of this, and the remainder is unexplained. V and J calls and clone size are given by that table; D and trimming were obtained from the DNA. This sample gives fewer than 150,000 clones in total; under 80% of them show up just once. The top ten constitute 11% of the sample.

The sample taken for sequencing was PBMCs. This TCR came from a woman aged 45-59 years in good health and CMV-seropositive. Rearrangement joined TRBV27 to TRBJ2-7; matching of 6 bases hints at TRBD1 as the D gene. The CDR3 protein: CASRGTGSYEQYF. In nucleotide form, the sequence is TGTGCCAGCAGGGGCACAGGGTCCTACGAGCAGTACTTC.